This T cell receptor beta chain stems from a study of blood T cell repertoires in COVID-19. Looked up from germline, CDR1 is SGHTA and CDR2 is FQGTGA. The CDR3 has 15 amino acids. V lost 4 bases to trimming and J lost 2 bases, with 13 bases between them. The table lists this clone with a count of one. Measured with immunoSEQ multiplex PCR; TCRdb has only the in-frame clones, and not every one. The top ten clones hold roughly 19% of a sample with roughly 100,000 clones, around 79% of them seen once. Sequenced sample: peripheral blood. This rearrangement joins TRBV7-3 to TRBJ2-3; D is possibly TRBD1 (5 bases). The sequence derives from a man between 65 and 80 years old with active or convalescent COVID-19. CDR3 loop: CASSSNQGLTDTQYF. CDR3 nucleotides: TGTGCCAGCAGCTCTAACCAGGGTCTCACAGATACGCAGTATTTT.